The rows below give T cell receptor beta chains drawn from one sample of a study of regulatory T cells in long-lasting Graves disease. TCRdb reanalysed the multiplex PCR reads using MiXCR and keeps one entry per CDR3 protein. The sample has approximately 540,000 distinct CDR3 sequences, around 12% seen once; the top ten hold roughly 8.2%. The data also belong to a second study, concerning T cells in Graves' hyperthyroidism and ophthalmopathy.

Here the sequenced sample was peripheral blood mononuclear cells (PBMCs), taken at new diagnosis, from a patient treated with antithyroid drugs. The receptors come from a woman between 25 and 40 years old with Graves disease. Each CDR3 is given with its conserved first and last residue. The D gene is left open where the match is weak. Clone size, where shown, is once, few, many, or a class for clones that have expanded.

d_gene,j_gene,v_gene,abundance,CDR3aa,CDR3nt
NA,TRBJ2-7,TRBV11-1,many,CASSSMPGRTYEQYF,TGTGCCAGCAGCTCCATGCCGGGACGGACCTACGAGCAGTACTTC
TRBD2,TRBJ2-5,TRBV13,many,CASSVIGGGQYF,TGTGCCAGCAGCGTTATCGGGGGGGGCCAGTACTTC
NA,TRBJ2-2,TRBV19,many,CASSNAGTNTGELFF,TGTGCCAGTAGTAATGCAGGGACGAACACCGGGGAGCTGTTTTTT
NA,TRBJ1-3,TRBV6-2/TRBV6-3,NA,CASSYLPVESGNTIYF,TGTGCCAGCAGTTACCTCCCCGTAGAATCTGGAAACACCATATATTTT
TRBD1,TRBJ2-3,TRBV20-1,many,CSARDQGATDTQYF,TGCAGTGCTAGAGACCAGGGGGCAACAGATACGCAGTATTTT
TRBD2,TRBJ2-1,TRBV7-2,NA,CASSQPPGGISSYNEQFF,TGTGCCAGCAGCCAACCCCCGGGGGGGATCAGCTCCTACAATGAGCAGTTCTTC
NA,TRBJ2-1,TRBV7-6,many,CASSSFMGSSYNEQFF,TGTGCCAGCAGCTCCTTTATGGGGAGCTCCTACAATGAGCAGTTCTTC
TRBD2,TRBJ2-3,TRBV20-1,NA,CSAPHGLAATPTDTQYF,TGCAGTGCCCCCCATGGGCTAGCGGCAACCCCCACAGATACGCAGTATTTT
NA,TRBJ1-4,TRBV27,many,CASSLIGRDEKLFF,TGTGCCAGCAGTCTCATAGGGAGGGATGAAAAACTGTTTTTT
NA,TRBJ1-2,TRBV6-1,NA,CASRDRGTAYGYTF,TGTGCCAGCAGGGATAGAGGGACGGCTTATGGCTACACCTTC
NA,TRBJ1-4,TRBV7-9,NA,CASSYVGEKLFF,TGTGCCAGCAGCTACGTTGGCGAAAAACTGTTTTTT
TRBD1,TRBJ1-2,TRBV29-1,few,CSVNRQGGNYGYTF,TGCAGCGTGAACCGACAGGGGGGGAACTATGGCTACACCTTC
NA,TRBJ1-6,TRBV6-5,NA,CASSYERSGPLHF,TGTGCCAGCAGTTACGAAAGGAGTGGACCCCTCCACTTT
NA,TRBJ2-7,TRBV28,many,CASRIVGSSPYEQYF,TGTGCCAGCAGAATCGTCGGGAGTAGTCCCTACGAGCAGTACTTC
TRBD2,TRBJ2-7,TRBV6-5,few,CASSYRLAGPSGYEQYF,TGTGCCAGCAGTTACCGACTAGCGGGGCCTTCCGGGTACGAGCAGTACTTC
NA,TRBJ2-4,TRBV4-1,few,CASSPSAGAKNIQYF,TGCGCCAGCAGCCCCTCTGCGGGCGCCAAAAACATTCAGTACTTC
TRBD1,TRBJ2-7,TRBV6-1,many,CASGRDRGFSYEQYF,TGTGCCAGCGGTCGAGACAGGGGATTTAGCTACGAGCAGTACTTC
NA,TRBJ2-3,TRBV4-1,NA,CASSQDPAPADTQYF,TGCGCCAGCAGCCAAGACCCCGCGCCGGCAGATACGCAGTATTTT
NA,TRBJ1-6,TRBV7-2,many,CASSSDSPLHF,TGTGCCAGCAGTTCGGATTCACCCCTCCACTTT
NA,TRBJ2-6,TRBV20-1,many,CSTRRVAGANVLTF,TGCAGTACCCGGAGGGTGGCTGGGGCCAACGTCCTGACTTTC
TRBD2,TRBJ2-7,TRBV6-1,many,CASSGGTSGTSMHEQYF,TGTGCCAGCAGTGGTGGGACTAGCGGGACTTCAATGCACGAGCAGTACTTC
TRBD2,TRBJ2-7,TRBV20-1,NA,CSAPRLAGPIVTYEQYF,TGCAGTGCTCCCAGACTAGCGGGCCCGATAGTTACTTACGAGCAGTACTTC
NA,TRBJ2-3,TRBV11-2,many,CASSRAREDTQYF,TGTGCCAGCAGCCGGGCGCGGGAAGATACGCAGTATTTT
NA,TRBJ1-1,TRBV19,few,CASSKGDTEAFF,TGTGCCAGTAGTAAGGGGGACACTGAAGCTTTCTTT
NA,TRBJ1-1,TRBV19,NA,CASSIGLPNTEAFF,TGTGCCAGTAGTATTGGACTGCCGAACACTGAAGCTTTCTTT
TRBD2,TRBJ2-3,TRBV11-3,many,CASSTRTSGSTDTQYF,TGTGCCAGCAGCACCCGGACTAGCGGGAGTACAGATACGCAGTATTTT
NA,TRBJ1-1,TRBV4-3,many,CASSQGTDGYMNTEAFF,TGCGCCAGCAGCCAAGGGACCGACGGATACATGAACACTGAAGCTTTCTTT
TRBD2,TRBJ2-5,TRBV20-1,NA,CSATSGRSGETQYF,TGCAGTGCGACTAGCGGGAGGTCAGGAGAGACCCAGTACTTC